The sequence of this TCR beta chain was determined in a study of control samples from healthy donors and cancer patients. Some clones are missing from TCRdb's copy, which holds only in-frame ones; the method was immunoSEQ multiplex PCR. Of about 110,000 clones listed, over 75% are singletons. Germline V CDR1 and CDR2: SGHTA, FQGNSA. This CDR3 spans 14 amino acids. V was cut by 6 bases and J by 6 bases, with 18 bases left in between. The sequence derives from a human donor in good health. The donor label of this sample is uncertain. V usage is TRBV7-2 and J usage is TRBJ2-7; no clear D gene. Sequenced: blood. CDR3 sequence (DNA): TGTGCCAGCAGTAGGCCGGGCCTCATCCGCGAGCAGTACTTC. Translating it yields CASSRPGLIREQYF.